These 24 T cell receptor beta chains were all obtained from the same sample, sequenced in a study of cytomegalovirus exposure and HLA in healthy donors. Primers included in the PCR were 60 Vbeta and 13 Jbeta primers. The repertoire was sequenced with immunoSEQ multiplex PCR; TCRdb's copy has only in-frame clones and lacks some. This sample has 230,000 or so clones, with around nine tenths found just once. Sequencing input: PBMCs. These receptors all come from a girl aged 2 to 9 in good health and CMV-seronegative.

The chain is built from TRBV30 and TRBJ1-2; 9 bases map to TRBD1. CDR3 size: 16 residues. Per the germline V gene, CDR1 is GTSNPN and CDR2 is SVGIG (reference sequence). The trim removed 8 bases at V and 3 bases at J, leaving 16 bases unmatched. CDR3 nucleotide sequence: TGTGCCACTTCCGGGACAGGGAGGCCCGGAGACTATGGCTACACCTTC. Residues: CATSGTGRPGDYGYTF.

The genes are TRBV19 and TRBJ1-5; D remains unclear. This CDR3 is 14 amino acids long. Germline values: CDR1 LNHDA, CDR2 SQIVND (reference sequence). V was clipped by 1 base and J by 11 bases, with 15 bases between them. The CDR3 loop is CASSIGLEGAAQHF. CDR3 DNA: TGTGCCAGTAGTATAGGCTTGGAGGGCGCAGCCCAGCATTTT.

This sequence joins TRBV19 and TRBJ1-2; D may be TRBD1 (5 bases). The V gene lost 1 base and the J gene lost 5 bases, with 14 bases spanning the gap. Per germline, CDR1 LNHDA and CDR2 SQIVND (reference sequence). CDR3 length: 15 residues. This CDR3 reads CASSIAVWPGYGYTF. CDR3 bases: TGTGCCAGTAGTATAGCCGTTTGGCCAGGGTATGGCTACACCTTC.

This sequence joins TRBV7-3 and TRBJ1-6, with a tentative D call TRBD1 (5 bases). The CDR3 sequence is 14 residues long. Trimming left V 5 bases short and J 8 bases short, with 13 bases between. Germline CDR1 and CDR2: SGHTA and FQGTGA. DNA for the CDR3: TGTGCCAGCAGCCAGGGCGGGGGGGATTCACCCCTCCACTTT. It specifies CASSQGGGDSPLHF.

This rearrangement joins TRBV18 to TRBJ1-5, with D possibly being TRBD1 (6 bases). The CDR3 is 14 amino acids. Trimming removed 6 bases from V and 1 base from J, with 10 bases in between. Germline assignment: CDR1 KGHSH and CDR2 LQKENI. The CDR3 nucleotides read TGTGCCAGCTCGCCGGGACAAAGCAATCAGCCCCAGCATTTT. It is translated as CASSPGQSNQPQHF. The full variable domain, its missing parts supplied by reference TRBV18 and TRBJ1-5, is NAGVMQNPRHLVRRRGQEARLRCSPMKGHSHVYWYRQLPEEGLKFMVYLQKENIIDESGMPKERFSAEFPKEGPSILRIQQVVRGDSAAYFCASSPGQSNQPQHFGDGTRLSIL.

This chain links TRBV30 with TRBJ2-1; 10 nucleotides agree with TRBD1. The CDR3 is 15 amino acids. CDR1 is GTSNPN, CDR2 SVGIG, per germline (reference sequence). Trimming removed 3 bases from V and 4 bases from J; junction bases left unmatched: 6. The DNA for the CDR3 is TGTGCCTGGAGCCAGGACAGGGGGTTGTACAATGAGCAGTTCTTC. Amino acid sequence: CAWSQDRGLYNEQFF.

The CDR3: CASTKDTGTEAFF. For the CDR3, the DNA is TGTGCCAGCACAAAGGACACGGGCACTGAAGCTTTCTTT. The rearrangement joins TRBV2 to TRBJ1-1; D might be TRBD1 (5 bases). Germline CDR1 reads SNHLY; CDR2 reads FYNNEI. This CDR3 spans 13 amino acids. V was clipped by 7 bases and J by 4 bases, with 13 bases between them.

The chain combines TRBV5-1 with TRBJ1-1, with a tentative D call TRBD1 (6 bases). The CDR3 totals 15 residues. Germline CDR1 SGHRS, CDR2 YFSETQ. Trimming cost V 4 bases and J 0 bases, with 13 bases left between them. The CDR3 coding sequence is TGCGCCAGCAGCGCCTACAGGGACATGAACACTGAAGCTTTCTTT. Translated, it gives CASSAYRDMNTEAFF.

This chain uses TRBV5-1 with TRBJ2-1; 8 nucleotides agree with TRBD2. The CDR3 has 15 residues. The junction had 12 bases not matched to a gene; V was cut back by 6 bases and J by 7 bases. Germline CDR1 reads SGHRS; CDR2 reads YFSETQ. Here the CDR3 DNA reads TGCGCCAGCAAACTGGAACTAGCGGCGGGGAATGAGCAGTTCTTC. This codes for CASKLELAAGNEQFF.

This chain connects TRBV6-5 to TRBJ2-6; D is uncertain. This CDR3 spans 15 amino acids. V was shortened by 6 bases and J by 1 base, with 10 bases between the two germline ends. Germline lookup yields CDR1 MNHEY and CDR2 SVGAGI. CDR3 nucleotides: TGTGCCAGCAGGCCCTCGCTATCTGGGGCCAACGTCCTGACTTTC. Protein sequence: CASRPSLSGANVLTF.

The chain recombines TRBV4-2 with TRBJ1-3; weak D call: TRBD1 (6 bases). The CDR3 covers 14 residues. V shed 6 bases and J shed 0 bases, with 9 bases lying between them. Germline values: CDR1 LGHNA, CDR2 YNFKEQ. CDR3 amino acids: CASSRTDSGNTIYF. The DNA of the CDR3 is TGTGCCAGCAGTAGGACAGACTCTGGAAACACCATATATTTT.

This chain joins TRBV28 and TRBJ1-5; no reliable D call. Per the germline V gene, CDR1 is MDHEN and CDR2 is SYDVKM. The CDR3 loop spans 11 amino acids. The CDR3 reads CVTGMAQPQHF. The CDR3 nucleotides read TGTGTGACCGGGATGGCTCAGCCCCAGCATTTT.

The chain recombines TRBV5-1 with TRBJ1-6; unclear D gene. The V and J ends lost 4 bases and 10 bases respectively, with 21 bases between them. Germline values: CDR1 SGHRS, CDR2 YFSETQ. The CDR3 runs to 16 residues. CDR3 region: CASSTAQHGSISPLHF. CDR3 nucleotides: TGCGCCAGCAGCACCGCCCAACACGGGAGTATCTCACCCCTCCACTTT.

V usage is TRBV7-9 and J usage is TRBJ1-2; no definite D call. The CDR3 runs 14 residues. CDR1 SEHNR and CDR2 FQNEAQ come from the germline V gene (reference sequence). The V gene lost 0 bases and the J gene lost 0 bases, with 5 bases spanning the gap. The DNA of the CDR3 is TGTGCCAGCAGCTTAGCCAGGACTAACTATGGCTACACCTTC. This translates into CASSLARTNYGYTF.

CDR3: CASSPRNVGAGEPQHF. The CDR3 nucleotides read TGTGCCAGCTCACCAAGGAACGTGGGGGCGGGAGAGCCCCAGCATTTT. V gene TRBV18 combines with J gene TRBJ1-5; TRBD1 might be the D (6 bases). V lost 2 bases, J lost 8 bases, and 19 bases lay in between. This CDR3 comprises 16 residues. CDR1 and CDR2 (germline): KGHSH, LQKENI.

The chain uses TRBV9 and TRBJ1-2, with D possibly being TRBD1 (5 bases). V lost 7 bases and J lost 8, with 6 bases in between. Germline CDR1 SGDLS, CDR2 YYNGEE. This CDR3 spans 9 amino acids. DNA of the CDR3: TGTGCCAGCGGGGCAGGCTACACCTTC. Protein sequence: CASGAGYTF.

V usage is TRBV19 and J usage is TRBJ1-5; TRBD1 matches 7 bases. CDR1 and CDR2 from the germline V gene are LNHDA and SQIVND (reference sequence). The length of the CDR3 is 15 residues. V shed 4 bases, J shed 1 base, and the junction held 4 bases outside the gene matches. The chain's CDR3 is CASSSDRESNQPQHF. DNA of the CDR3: TGTGCCAGTAGTAGCGACAGGGAGAGCAATCAGCCCCAGCATTTT.

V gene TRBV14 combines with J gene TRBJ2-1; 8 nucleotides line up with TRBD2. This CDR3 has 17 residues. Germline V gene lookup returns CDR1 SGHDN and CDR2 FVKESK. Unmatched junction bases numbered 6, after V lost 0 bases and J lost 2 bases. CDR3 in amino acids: CASSQDPSGGPYNEQFF. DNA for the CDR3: TGTGCCAGCAGCCAAGATCCCAGCGGGGGACCCTACAATGAGCAGTTCTTC.

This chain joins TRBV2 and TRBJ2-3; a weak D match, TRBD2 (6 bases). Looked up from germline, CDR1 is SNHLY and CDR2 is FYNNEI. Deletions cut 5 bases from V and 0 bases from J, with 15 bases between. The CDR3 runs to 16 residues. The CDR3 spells CASSLSVGLSTDTQYF. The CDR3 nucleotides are TGTGCCAGCAGTCTCTCGGTGGGACTCAGCACAGATACGCAGTATTTT.

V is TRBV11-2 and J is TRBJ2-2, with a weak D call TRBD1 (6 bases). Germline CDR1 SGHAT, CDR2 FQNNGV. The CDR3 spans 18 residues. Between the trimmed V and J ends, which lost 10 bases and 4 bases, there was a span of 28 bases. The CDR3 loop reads CATQLRTATGLGTGELFF. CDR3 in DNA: TGTGCCACCCAACTACGTACGGCCACAGGGTTGGGCACCGGGGAGCTGTTTTTT.

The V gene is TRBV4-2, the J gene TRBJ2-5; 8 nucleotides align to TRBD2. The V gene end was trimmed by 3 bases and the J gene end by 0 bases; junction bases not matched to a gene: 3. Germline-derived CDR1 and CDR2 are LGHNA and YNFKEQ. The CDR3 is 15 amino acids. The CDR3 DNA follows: TGTGCCAGCAGCCATTCACTAGCGGACCAAGAGACCCAGTACTTC. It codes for CASSHSLADQETQYF.

The CDR3 bases are TGTGCCACCTCGGGGACTTCCACCTACGAGCAGTACTTC. Encoded protein: CATSGTSTYEQYF. The chain carries TRBV6-1 and TRBJ2-7, with D tentatively TRBD2 (6 bases). The V and J ends lost 10 bases and 2 bases respectively, with 15 bases between them. The CDR3 spans 13 residues. CDR1 is MNHNS and CDR2 is SASEGT in the germline V gene.

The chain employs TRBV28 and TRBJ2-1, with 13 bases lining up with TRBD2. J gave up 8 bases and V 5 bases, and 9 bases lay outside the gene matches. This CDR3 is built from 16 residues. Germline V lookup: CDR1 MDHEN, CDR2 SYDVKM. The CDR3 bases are TGTGCCAGCAGTATAACACTAGCGGGGGGGCTATATGAGCAGTTCTTC. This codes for CASSITLAGGLYEQFF.

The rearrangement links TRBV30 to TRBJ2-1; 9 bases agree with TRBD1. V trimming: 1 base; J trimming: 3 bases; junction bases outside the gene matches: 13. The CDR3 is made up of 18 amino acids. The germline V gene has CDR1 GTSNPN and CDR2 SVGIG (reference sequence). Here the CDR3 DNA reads TGTGCCTGGAGTGGAGGGGCCTCACCGGACAGGGGCTACAATGAGCAGTTCTTC. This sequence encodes CAWSGGASPDRGYNEQFF.